A single T cell receptor (beta chain) is shown here with its context. Its antigen is unidentified. J was trimmed by 10 bases and V by 4 bases; bases with no gene match: 10. Germline V gene lookup returns CDR1 SGHRS and CDR2 YFSETQ. The CDR3 sequence is 15 residues long. The record originates from a study of blood T cells in healthy people across ages. Study outcomes and limitations: Researchers said unsorted PBMCs prevented a conclusive naive versus antigen-experienced comparison.

Combining a sample-barcoded 5' primer with a J-beta primer mix, a second PCR ran for 7 to 11 cycles. Every molecule of cDNA carried a tag from a template-switch adaptor with 12 random nucleotides. Paired-end reads containing CDR3 totaled no fewer than 3 million for each sample. TCRdb recomputed calls from the 5' RACE reads with MiXCR, one row per CDR3 protein. The sample includes 850,000 to 1,000,000 distinct CDR3 sequences, approximately 49% of them seen just once. Sequencing used blood. The source is a man aged 30 to 39 in good health. The chain uses TRBV5-1 and TRBJ1-6; 8 nucleotides agree with TRBD1. The CDR3: CASSLGQGEGSPLHF. DNA of the CDR3: TGCGCCAGCAGCCTTGGACAGGGAGAAGGATCACCCCTCCACTTT.